Each of the 30 T cell receptor beta chains below was sequenced from the same sample in a study of T cells after yellow fever vaccination. MiXCR was run by TCRdb on the 5' RACE reads, yielding one entry per CDR3 protein. Of hundreds of thousands of distinct CDR3 sequences in the sample, around 20% were seen once. Sample: PBMCs, taken before the yellow fever booster vaccination. Receptor source: a man younger than 35 who received the YFV17D yellow fever vaccine.

This clonotype was observed a few times. This sequence joins TRBV27 and TRBJ1-6, with TRBD1 as a possible D gene (5 bases). V was pared by 8 bases and J by 9 bases, with 20 bases between. The CDR3 extends over 15 amino acids. Germline V gene sequence: CDR1 MNHEY, CDR2 SMNVEV (reference sequence). This chain's CDR3 is CASSPIGGVGSPLHF. The CDR3 DNA reads TGTGCCAGCTCTCCTATTGGGGGTGTTGGTTCACCCCTCCACTTT.

This clonotype was seen more than once but under ten times. The V and J genes are TRBV5-1 and TRBJ2-3, with a tentative D call TRBD2 (6 bases). Germline values: CDR1 SGHRS, CDR2 YFSETQ. The CDR3 runs to 15 residues. Trimming removed 3 bases from V and 4 bases from J, with 15 bases in between. The CDR3 region has the DNA TGCGCCAGCAGCTCGACGGGGGTACCGGCAGATACGCAGTATTTT. It specifies CASSSTGVPADTQYF. Complete variable domain (other parts from reference TRBV5-1 and TRBJ2-3): KAGVTQTPRYLIKTRGQQVTLSCSPISGHRSVSWYQQTPGQGLQFLFEYFSETQRNKGNFPGRFSGRQFSNSRSEMNVSTLELGDSALYLCASSSTGVPADTQYFGPGTRLTVL.

The V gene is TRBV3-1, the J gene TRBJ1-5; D is unresolved. The CDR3 sequence is 12 residues long. Looked up from germline, CDR1 is LGHDT and CDR2 is YNNKEL (reference sequence). V gave up 1 base and J gave up 9 bases, with 7 bases separating them. DNA of the CDR3: TGTGCCAGCAGCCAAGGCCTTAGGCCCCAGCATTTT. Its protein product is CASSQGLRPQHF.

This clonotype was seen a handful of times. The chain has TRBV7-6 and TRBJ1-1, with D perhaps matching TRBD1 (5 bases). There are 15 residues in the CDR3. V shed 0 bases and J shed 0 bases, with 8 bases lying between them. Germline loops: CDR1 SGHVS, CDR2 FNYEAQ. CDR3 DNA: TGTGCCAGCAGCTTAGCCGGGACGGTGAACACTGAAGCTTTCTTT. It is translated as CASSLAGTVNTEAFF.

This clonotype showed up just a few times. V gene TRBV6-5 combines with J gene TRBJ2-7; TRBD2 agrees at 13 bases. This CDR3 region has 16 residues. Trimming took 5 bases from V and 2 from J; bases not matched to a gene: 6. Germline V gene data show CDR1 as MNHEY and CDR2 as SVGAGI. The CDR3: CASSPGGTSGTYEQYF. The CDR3 bases are TGTGCCAGCAGTCCGGGGGGGACTAGCGGGACCTACGAGCAGTACTTC.

The CDR3 protein is CASSKDRLNTEAFF. The CDR3 bases are TGTGCCAGCAGCAAGGACAGGTTGAACACTGAAGCTTTCTTT. The chain links TRBV9 to TRBJ1-1, with 7 nucleotides matching TRBD1. Per the germline V gene, CDR1 is SGDLS and CDR2 is YYNGEE. Trimming at V came to 4 bases and at J to 0 bases, leaving 3 bases not matched to a gene. This CDR3 has 14 amino acids.

The chain carries TRBV5-1 and TRBJ2-1; the D is unclear. V shed 3 bases and J shed 0 bases, with 13 bases lying between them. The CDR3 loop spans 16 amino acids. The germline gives CDR1 SGHRS, CDR2 YFSETQ. The CDR3 loop is CASSSQTLSSYNEQFF. The CDR3 DNA reads as TGCGCCAGCAGCTCCCAGACTCTCAGCTCCTACAATGAGCAGTTCTTC. Based on the CDR3 plus reference TRBV5-1 and TRBJ2-1, the full variable domain is KAGVTQTPRYLIKTRGQQVTLSCSPISGHRSVSWYQQTPGQGLQFLFEYFSETQRNKGNFPGRFSGRQFSNSRSEMNVSTLELGDSALYLCASSSQTLSSYNEQFFGPGTRLTVL.

The chain links TRBV4-2 to TRBJ2-2; D remains unclear. The CDR3 is 14 residues long. Trimming shortened V by 3 bases and J by 7 bases, and 12 bases separated the two germline ends. Germline values: CDR1 LGHNA, CDR2 YNFKEQ. The CDR3 DNA reads TGTGCCAGCAGCCAGGGGATGGTGAGCGGGGAGCTGTTTTTT. Protein: CASSQGMVSGELFF.

The genes are TRBV6-5 and TRBJ2-6; 10 bases map to TRBD2. In germline, CDR1 is MNHEY, CDR2 SVGAGI. The CDR3 consists of 19 residues. V shed 4 bases and J 0 bases; nucleotides not matched to a gene: 9. The DNA for the CDR3 is TGTGCCAGCAGTTCGATCCGGACTAGCGGCAGCTCTGGGGCCAACGTCCTGACTTTC. This codes for CASSSIRTSGSSGANVLTF.

The chain couples TRBV20-1 to TRBJ2-5; 9 positions match TRBD2. The CDR3 has 14 amino acids. Germline V lookup: CDR1 DFQATT, CDR2 SNEGSKA (reference sequence). The V and J ends lost 5 bases and 4 bases, in that order; junction bases with no gene match: 8. CDR3 residues: CSAREASGTETQYF. The CDR3 region has the DNA TGCAGTGCTCGGGAGGCTAGCGGGACAGAGACCCAGTACTTC.

The chain couples TRBV7-6 to TRBJ2-7, with TRBD1 identical over 8 bases. The CDR3 spans 14 residues. The ends lost 5 bases at V and 4 bases at J; junction bases unmatched: 7. CDR1 is SGHVS and CDR2 is FNYEAQ in the germline V gene. CDR3 nucleotides: TGTGCCAGCAGCGCCGGGACAGGCCGTTACGAGCAGTACGTC. Encoded protein: CASSAGTGRYEQYV.

This clonotype occurred many times. The rearrangement joins TRBV29-1 to TRBJ2-7; a weak D match, TRBD1 (5 bases). V was pared by 6 bases and J by 2 bases, with 17 bases between. The germline CDR1 and CDR2 sequences are SQVTM and ANQGSEA. The CDR3 contains 14 residues. The CDR3 loop is CSVARGLGPYEQYF. The CDR3 region has the DNA TGCAGCGTCGCAAGGGGTTTGGGGCCCTACGAGCAGTACTTC.

In its sample, this clonotype was seen a few times. This chain joins TRBV4-1 and TRBJ1-5, with 8 bases fitting TRBD1. Germline CDR1 and CDR2: MGHRA and YSYEKL. This CDR3 has 16 amino acids. The V and J ends lost 0 bases and 7 bases, in that order; junction bases with no gene match: 8. The CDR3 DNA follows: TGCGCCAGCAGCCAAGATAGGGACAGGCGTCCCCAGCCCCAGCATTTT. This sequence encodes CASSQDRDRRPQPQHF.

The genes are TRBV10-3 and TRBJ2-3; D is ambiguous. V lost 5 bases and J 4 bases, leaving 4 bases between the germline ends. Germline lookup yields CDR1 ENHRY and CDR2 SYGVKD. CDR3 length: 11 amino acids. The CDR3 loop is CAISRADTQYF. CDR3 sequence (DNA): TGTGCCATCAGTCGTGCAGATACGCAGTATTTT.

This CDR3 reads CSARSGGEETQYF. Written as DNA, the CDR3 is TGCAGTGCTAGATCCGGGGGCGAAGAGACCCAGTACTTC. This chain connects TRBV20-1 to TRBJ2-5; D possibly matches TRBD1 or TRBD2 (6 bases each). Germline V gene lookup returns CDR1 DFQATT and CDR2 SNEGSKA (reference sequence). The germline V and J ends were trimmed by 2 bases and 3 bases, with 10 bases remaining between them. This CDR3 spans 13 amino acids.

This sequence joins TRBV2 and TRBJ2-3; no clear D. Germline CDR1 SNHLY, CDR2 FYNNEI. The V end lost 1 base, the J end lost 3 bases, and 8 bases lay between the germline ends. This CDR3 spans 14 amino acids. CDR3 in DNA: TGTGCCAGCAGTGAAGAACGCCTAACAGATACGCAGTATTTT. It specifies CASSEERLTDTQYF.

The V gene is TRBV13, the J gene TRBJ1-6, with TRBD1 identical over 7 bases. Germline V gives CDR1 PRHDT, CDR2 FYEKMQ (reference sequence). The junction had 7 bases not matched to a gene; V was cut back by 5 bases and J by 6 bases. CDR3 length: 15 amino acids. The CDR3 DNA reads TGTGCCAGCAGCCAGGGGGACCGCCGTAATTCACCCCTCCACTTT. Translation gives CASSQGDRRNSPLHF.

This clonotype came up a few times. The chain uses TRBV12-3 or TRBV12-4 and TRBJ1-2, with 8 bases fitting TRBD1. The ends lost 5 bases at V and 7 bases at J; junction bases unmatched: 6. The CDR3 consists of 13 residues. The CDR3 sequence: CASSRDRGGGYTF. CDR3 bases: TGTGCCAGCAGTCGCGACAGGGGAGGTGGCTACACCTTC.

The chain has TRBV3-1 and TRBJ2-7, with 9 nucleotides matching TRBD1. Germline loops: CDR1 LGHDT, CDR2 YNNKEL (reference sequence). Trimming at V came to 4 bases and at J to 0 bases, leaving 7 bases not matched to a gene. The CDR3 consists of 16 residues. This CDR3 is CASSLGTGSSSYEQYV. The CDR3 DNA reads as TGTGCCAGCAGCCTTGGGACAGGGTCTAGCTCCTACGAGCAGTACGTC.

Here the CDR3 reads CASTLQSRQGYGYTF. The CDR3 DNA reads TGTGCCAGCACTTTGCAAAGTCGACAGGGCTATGGCTACACCTTC. The chain joins TRBV12-3 or TRBV12-4 to TRBJ1-2; 7 nucleotides agree with TRBD1. This CDR3 spans 15 amino acids. The trim removed 7 bases at V and 4 bases at J, leaving 12 bases unmatched.

In this sample, this clonotype turned up a few times. The chain joins TRBV6-5 to TRBJ1-3; 9 positions agree with TRBD1. The length of the CDR3 is 16 residues. The trim removed 5 bases at V and 0 bases at J, leaving 5 bases unmatched. CDR1 is MNHEY and CDR2 is SVGAGI in the germline V gene. The CDR3 DNA sequence: TGTGCCAGCAGTGGGGGACAGGGAAGCTCTGGAAACACCATATATTTT. Translated: CASSGGQGSSGNTIYF.

This clonotype has just a few counts. The chain recombines TRBV5-1 with TRBJ2-1, with D possibly TRBD2 on 6 matching bases. Trimming took off 7 bases at V and 10 bases at J, with 9 bases between the two ends. The CDR3 is 10 amino acids. Germline V CDR1 and CDR2: SGHRS, YFSETQ. CDR3 amino acids: CASPGREQFF. The CDR3 region has the DNA TGCGCCAGCCCCGGGAGAGAGCAGTTCTTC.

The chain couples TRBV12-3 or TRBV12-4 to TRBJ2-2, with D perhaps TRBD2 (6 bases). V lost 0 bases to trimming and J lost 3 bases, with 11 bases between them. The length of the CDR3 is 16 residues. The CDR3 DNA reads as TGTGCCAGCAGTTTAGCTCCGGGACTCTACACCGGGGAGCTGTTTTTT. This translates into CASSLAPGLYTGELFF.

In its sample, this clonotype was seen a few times. V is TRBV14 and J is TRBJ2-1; TRBD2 agrees at 11 bases. CDR3 length equals 14 residues. Germline V CDR1 and CDR2: SGHDN, FVKESK. V lost 0 bases and J lost 10; bases outside the gene matches: 2. The CDR3 loop is CASSQERTSGEQFF. CDR3 bases: TGTGCCAGCAGCCAAGAGAGGACTAGCGGGGAGCAGTTCTTC.

This clonotype turned up a few times. The J gene is TRBJ1-2, the V gene TRBV5-6; 12 bases fit TRBD1. This CDR3 spans 15 amino acids. From germline, CDR1 is SGHDT and CDR2 YYEEEE. V lost 4 bases to trimming and J lost 7 bases; unmatched junction nucleotides: 8. The CDR3 loop reads CASSRPGQGARGYTF. For the CDR3, the DNA is TGTGCCAGCAGCCGACCGGGACAGGGGGCGCGTGGCTACACCTTC.

J is TRBJ1-1 and V is TRBV12-3 or TRBV12-4, with 8 bases fitting TRBD1. V lost 5 bases to trimming and J lost 1 base; unmatched junction nucleotides: 6. The CDR3 is 15 residues long. This CDR3 reads CASSPFTGGNTEAFF. The CDR3 nucleotides read TGTGCCAGCAGTCCGTTTACAGGGGGGAACACTGAAGCTTTCTTT.

The table lists this clonotype with a few counts. DNA for the CDR3: TGCGCCAGCAGCGTTCCGGGACAGGGGGCTAATGAGCAGTTCTTC. Protein product: CASSVPGQGANEQFF. V and J are TRBV5-1 and TRBJ2-1; 12 bases align to TRBD1. Germline CDR1 reads SGHRS; CDR2 reads YFSETQ. The CDR3 extends over 15 amino acids. The V segment lost 4 bases and the J segment 7 bases; nucleotides outside the gene matches: 6. Full variable domain (outside the CDR3, taken from reference TRBV5-1 and TRBJ2-1): KAGVTQTPRYLIKTRGQQVTLSCSPISGHRSVSWYQQTPGQGLQFLFEYFSETQRNKGNFPGRFSGRQFSNSRSEMNVSTLELGDSALYLCASSVPGQGANEQFFGPGTRLTVL.

This clonotype occurred a few times. The chain recombines TRBV5-1 with TRBJ1-3; D unclear. Germline V gene sequence: CDR1 SGHRS, CDR2 YFSETQ. The V end lost 0 bases, the J end lost 3 bases, and 13 bases lay between the germline ends. The CDR3 runs 16 residues. The CDR3 region is CASSLGWGDSGNTIYF. CDR3 DNA: TGCGCCAGCAGCTTGGGATGGGGAGATAGTGGAAACACCATATATTTT.

The J gene is TRBJ1-1, the V gene TRBV5-4; D remains ambiguous. This CDR3 comprises 13 residues. CDR1 SGHNT and CDR2 YYREEE come from the germline V gene (reference sequence). V lost 4 bases to trimming and J lost 8 bases, with 15 bases between them. CDR3 sequence reads: CASSNTLGSEAFF. The CDR3 region has the DNA TGTGCCAGCAGCAACACTTTGGGATCCGAAGCTTTCTTT. Based on the CDR3 plus reference TRBV5-4 and TRBJ1-1, the full variable domain is ETGVTQSPTHLIKTRGQQVTLRCSSQSGHNTVSWYQQALGQGPQFIFQYYREEENGRGNFPPRFSGLQFPNYSSELNVNALELDDSALYLCASSNTLGSEAFFGQGTRLTVV.

The V and J genes are TRBV7-6 and TRBJ2-1, with 8 bases aligning to TRBD2. After removal of 3 bases from V and 8 bases from J, the junction contained 12 bases not matched to a gene. The CDR3 loop spans 16 amino acids. Germline V gene data show CDR1 as SGHVS and CDR2 as FNYEAQ. CDR3 amino acids: CASSFSPGGRLHEQFF. The CDR3 nucleotides are TGTGCCAGCAGCTTCAGCCCGGGGGGGCGCCTCCATGAGCAGTTCTTC. The full variable domain, in which reference TRBV7-6 and TRBJ2-1 provide the parts outside the CDR3, is GAGVSQSPRYKVTKRGQDVALRCDPISGHVSLYWYRQALGQGPEFLTYFNYEAQQDKSGLPNDRFSAERPEGSISTLTIQRTEQRDSAMYRCASSFSPGGRLHEQFFGPGTRLTVL.